Shown below are 10 T cell receptor beta chains from a single sample sequenced in a study of blood T cells in healthy people across ages. With a J-beta primer mix and a sample-barcoded 5' primer, a second PCR ran about 7 to 11 cycles. TCRdb redid the calling of the 5' RACE reads with MiXCR, one entry per CDR3 protein. The sample has about 640,000 distinct CDR3 sequences, 58% seen once. Sequenced material: blood. Every receptor here comes from a man in his sixties in good health.

CDR3 nucleotide sequence: TGTGCCAGCAGCCAAGCTGCTTCAGATACGCAGTATTTT. Amino acid sequence: CASSQAASDTQYF. This sequence joins TRBV3-1 and TRBJ2-3; D remains unclear. The CDR3 runs 13 residues. V lost 1 base and J lost 4, with 6 bases in between. Germline V gene sequence: CDR1 LGHDT, CDR2 YNNKEL (reference sequence).

The J gene is TRBJ2-7, the V gene TRBV20-1; 11 nucleotides match TRBD2. Germline-derived CDR1 and CDR2 are DFQATT and SNEGSKA (reference sequence). Trimming took 0 bases from V and 7 from J; bases not matched to a gene: 8. The CDR3 loop spans 15 amino acids. CDR3 DNA sequence: TGCAGTGCTAGAGATTTAGCGGGGGGGCCTGTTGAGCAGTACTTC. The encoded protein is CSARDLAGGPVEQYF.

The chain is built from TRBV20-1 and TRBJ2-7, with 9 bases lining up with TRBD1. Germline trimming cut 7 bases from V and 3 bases from J; bases unmatched to any gene: 7. The germline V gene encodes CDR1 DFQATT and CDR2 SNEGSKA (reference sequence). The CDR3 has 13 residues. CDR3 coding DNA: TGCAGTGGTGGGGGACAGGGACTCTACGAGCAGTACTTC. Translated, it gives CSGGGQGLYEQYF.

The sample holds a few counts of this clonotype. The genes are TRBV6-5 and TRBJ2-3; D perhaps matches TRBD1 (5 bases). Germline V gene sequence: CDR1 MNHEY, CDR2 SVGAGI. Trimming stripped 7 bases from V and 1 base from J, with 9 bases between. The CDR3 is made up of 13 amino acids. CDR3 nucleotide sequence: TGTGCCAGCACCAAGACAGGCACAGATACGCAGTATTTT. Protein: CASTKTGTDTQYF.

This clonotype is a singleton in its sample. This chain uses TRBV7-2 with TRBJ2-1; possibly TRBD1 for D (5 bases). Germline values: CDR1 SGHTA, CDR2 FQGNSA. The length of the CDR3 is 14 residues. Deletions cut 1 base from V and 6 bases from J, with 10 bases between. The DNA for the CDR3 is TGTGCCAGCAGCTTAGACGGCAGGGCCAATGAGCAGTTCTTC. This translates into CASSLDGRANEQFF.

Turning to this clonotype: The CDR3 ends on some other residue instead of the conserved phenylalanine or tryptophan, so this is likely a read error. The chain combines TRBV15 with TRBJ2-3; the match to TRBD1 covers 11 bases. This CDR3 contains 16 residues. J gave up 2 bases and V 1 base, and 2 bases lay outside the gene matches. Germline V gene sequence: CDR1 LNHNV, CDR2 YYDKDF (reference sequence). The CDR3 DNA sequence: TGTGCCACCAGCAGAGGGACAGGGGGCGTCACAGATACGCAGTATATT. Translated, it gives CATSRGTGGVTDTQYI.

The chain couples TRBV11-2 to TRBJ2-5; tentative D call: TRBD1 (6 bases). The DNA end favors TRBJ2-7, so the J call may be wrong. From germline, CDR1 is SGHAT and CDR2 FQNNGV. The CDR3 length is 12 residues. The chain's CDR3 is CASSFSGDEQYF. CDR3 bases: TGTGCCAGCAGCTTTTCAGGGGACGAGCAGTACTTC.

This clonotype was seen many times. The V gene is TRBV5-1, the J gene TRBJ2-5, with D perhaps assigned TRBD1 or TRBD2 (5 bases each). Germline V gene sequence: CDR1 SGHRS, CDR2 YFSETQ. This CDR3 comprises 12 residues. V dropped 3 bases and J dropped 4 bases, with 7 bases sitting between them. CDR3 amino acids: CASSSGTETQYF. The CDR3 region has the DNA TGCGCCAGCAGCTCCGGGACAGAGACCCAGTACTTC.

The chain recombines TRBV7-9 with TRBJ2-1; D assignment may be TRBD1 or TRBD2 (6 bases each). Germline V lookup: CDR1 SEHNR, CDR2 FQNEAQ (reference sequence). This CDR3 region has 15 residues. V was clipped by 3 bases and J by 5 bases, with 14 bases between them. The CDR3 sequence: CASSFKGGYDNEQFF. In DNA, the CDR3 is TGTGCCAGCAGCTTTAAGGGGGGCTACGACAATGAGCAGTTCTTC.

This clonotype was seen only a few times. This chain joins TRBV6-1 and TRBJ2-7; 11 nucleotides agree with TRBD2. This CDR3 comprises 14 residues. Looked up from germline, CDR1 is MNHNS and CDR2 is SASEGT. The J segment lost 3 bases and the V segment lost 9 bases, leaving 7 bases of the junction unmatched. CDR3 in DNA: TGTGCCAGTTCCTTAGCGGGGGGGTACTACGAGCAGTACTTC. Protein product: CASSLAGGYYEQYF.